Sequencing of this T cell receptor (beta chain) was carried out in a study of shared clonotypes between healthy human individuals. Study results and caveats: Memory subsets generally showed lower estimated richness than naive subsets.

Trimming at V came to 3 bases and at J to 5 bases, leaving 5 bases not matched to a gene. Germline CDR1 and CDR2: SGDLS and YYNGEE. The CDR3 is made up of 14 amino acids. Notes on this clone: The antigen remains undetermined.

Sequencing was performed with immunoSEQ multiplex PCR; in TCRdb, only in-frame clones are kept and a portion is missing. The sample carries around 1.4 million clones, 98% recorded once. The TCR originated in a man in his thirties or forties in good health. Sequences were obtained from naive CD4+ T cells sorted from blood. As to subset: CD45RA+ positively selected. The chain uses TRBV9 and TRBJ1-5, with 7 nucleotides matching TRBD1. The CDR3 region is CASSGRDRDQPQHF. The CDR3 DNA reads TGTGCCAGCAGCGGCCGGGACAGAGATCAGCCCCAGCATTTT. Together with reference TRBV9 and TRBJ1-5, the CDR3 gives the full variable domain: DSGVTQTPKHLITATGQRVTLRCSPRSGDLSVYWYQQSLDQGLQFLIQYYNGEERAKGNILERFSAQQFPDLHSELNLSSLELGDSALYFCASSGRDRDQPQHFGDGTRLSIL.